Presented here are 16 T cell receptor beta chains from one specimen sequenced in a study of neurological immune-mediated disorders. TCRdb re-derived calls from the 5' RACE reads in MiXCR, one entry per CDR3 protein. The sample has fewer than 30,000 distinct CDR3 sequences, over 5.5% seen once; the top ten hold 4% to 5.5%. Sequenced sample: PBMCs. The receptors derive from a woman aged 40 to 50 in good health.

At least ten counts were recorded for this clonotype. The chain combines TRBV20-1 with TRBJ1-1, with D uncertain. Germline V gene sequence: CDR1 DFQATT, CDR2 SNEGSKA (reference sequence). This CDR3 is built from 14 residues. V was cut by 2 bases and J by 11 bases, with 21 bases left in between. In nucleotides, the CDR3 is TGCAGTGCTAGATCCCCCGAACATGGCCCCAAGGCTTTCTTT. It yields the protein CSARSPEHGPKAFF.

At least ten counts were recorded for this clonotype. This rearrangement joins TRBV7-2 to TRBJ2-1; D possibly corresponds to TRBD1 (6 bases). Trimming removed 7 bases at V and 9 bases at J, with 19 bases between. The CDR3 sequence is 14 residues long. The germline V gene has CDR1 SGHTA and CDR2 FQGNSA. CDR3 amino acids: CASTFQGRGSEQFF. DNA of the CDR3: TGTGCCAGCACTTTCCAGGGTAGGGGGAGTGAGCAGTTCTTC. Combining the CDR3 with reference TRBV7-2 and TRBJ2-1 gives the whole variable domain GAGVSQSPSNKVTEKGKDVELRCDPISGHTALYWYRQSLGQGLEFLIYFQGNSAPDKSGLPSDRFSAERTGGSVSTLTIQRTQQEDSAVYLCASTFQGRGSEQFFGPGTRLTVL.

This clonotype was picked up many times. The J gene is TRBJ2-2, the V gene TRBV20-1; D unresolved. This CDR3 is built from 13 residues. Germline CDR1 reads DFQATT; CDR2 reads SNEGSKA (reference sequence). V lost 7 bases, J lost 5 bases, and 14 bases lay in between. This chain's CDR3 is CSVPPPVTGELFF. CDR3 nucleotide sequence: TGCAGTGTCCCCCCCCCCGTGACCGGGGAGCTGTTTTTT.

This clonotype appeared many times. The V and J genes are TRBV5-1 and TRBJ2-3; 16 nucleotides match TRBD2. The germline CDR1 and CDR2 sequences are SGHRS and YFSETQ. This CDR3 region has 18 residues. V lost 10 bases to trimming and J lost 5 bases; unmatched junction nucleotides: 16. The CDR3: CAGIRDGTSGRARDTQYF. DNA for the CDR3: TGCGCCGGAATTCGCGACGGGACTAGCGGGAGGGCGAGAGATACGCAGTATTTT. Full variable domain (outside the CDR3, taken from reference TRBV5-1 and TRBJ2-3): KAGVTQTPRYLIKTRGQQVTLSCSPISGHRSVSWYQQTPGQGLQFLFEYFSETQRNKGNFPGRFSGRQFSNSRSEMNVSTLELGDSALYLCAGIRDGTSGRARDTQYFGPGTRLTVL.

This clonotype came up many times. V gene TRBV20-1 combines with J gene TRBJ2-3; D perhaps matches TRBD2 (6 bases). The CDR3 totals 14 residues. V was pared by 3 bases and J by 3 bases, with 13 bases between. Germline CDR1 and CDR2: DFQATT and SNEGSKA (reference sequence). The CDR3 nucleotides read TGCAGTGCTAGTGGGCGGGACGGAACAGATACGCAGTATTTT. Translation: CSASGRDGTDTQYF.

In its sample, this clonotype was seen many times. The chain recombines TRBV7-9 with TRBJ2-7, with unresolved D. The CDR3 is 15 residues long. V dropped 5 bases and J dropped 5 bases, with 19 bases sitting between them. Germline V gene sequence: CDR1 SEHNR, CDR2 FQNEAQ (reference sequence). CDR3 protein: CASSLSTPTENEQYF. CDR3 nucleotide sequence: TGTGCCAGCAGCCTAAGCACCCCTACGGAAAACGAGCAGTACTTC.

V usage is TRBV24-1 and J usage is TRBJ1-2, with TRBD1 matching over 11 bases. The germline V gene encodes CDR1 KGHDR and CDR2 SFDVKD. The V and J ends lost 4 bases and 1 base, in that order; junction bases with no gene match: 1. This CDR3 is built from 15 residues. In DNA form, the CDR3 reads TGTGCCACCAGTGACGGGACAGGGGGTAACTATGGCTACACCTTC. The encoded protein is CATSDGTGGNYGYTF.

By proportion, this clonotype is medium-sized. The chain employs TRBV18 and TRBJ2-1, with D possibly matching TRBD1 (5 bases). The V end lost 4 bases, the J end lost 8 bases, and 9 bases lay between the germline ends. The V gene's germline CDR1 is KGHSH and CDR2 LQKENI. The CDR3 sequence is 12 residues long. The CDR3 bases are TGTGCCAGCTCACTGGGGCTCGATGAGCAGTTCTTC. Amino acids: CASSLGLDEQFF.

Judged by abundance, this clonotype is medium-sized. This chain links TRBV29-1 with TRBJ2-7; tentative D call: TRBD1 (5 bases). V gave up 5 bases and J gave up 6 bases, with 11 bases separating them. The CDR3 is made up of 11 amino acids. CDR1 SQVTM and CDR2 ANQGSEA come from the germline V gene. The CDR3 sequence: CSVLRVGEQYF. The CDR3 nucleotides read TGCAGCGTTCTCAGGGTGGGCGAGCAGTACTTC.

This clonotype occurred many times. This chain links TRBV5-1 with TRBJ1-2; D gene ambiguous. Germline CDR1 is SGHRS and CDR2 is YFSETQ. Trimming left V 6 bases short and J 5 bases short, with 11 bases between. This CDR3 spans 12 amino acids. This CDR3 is CASISPKYGYTF. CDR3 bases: TGCGCCAGCATAAGCCCGAAGTATGGCTACACCTTC.

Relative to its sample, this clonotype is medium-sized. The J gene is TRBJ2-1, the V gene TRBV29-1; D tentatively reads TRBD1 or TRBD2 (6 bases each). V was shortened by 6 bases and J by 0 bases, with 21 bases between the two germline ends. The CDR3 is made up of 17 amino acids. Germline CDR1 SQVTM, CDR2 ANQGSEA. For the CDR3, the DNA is TGCAGCGTGGGGGGCGCCGTGGACCCGAGCTCCTACAATGAGCAGTTCTTC. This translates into CSVGGAVDPSSYNEQFF.

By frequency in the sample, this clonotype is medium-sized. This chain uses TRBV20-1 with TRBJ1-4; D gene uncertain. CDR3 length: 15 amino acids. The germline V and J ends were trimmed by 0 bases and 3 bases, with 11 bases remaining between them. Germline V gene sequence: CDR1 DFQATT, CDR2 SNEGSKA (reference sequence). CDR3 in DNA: TGCAGTGCTAGAGATCGGCAGGCATCTAATGAAAAACTGTTTTTT. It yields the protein CSARDRQASNEKLFF.

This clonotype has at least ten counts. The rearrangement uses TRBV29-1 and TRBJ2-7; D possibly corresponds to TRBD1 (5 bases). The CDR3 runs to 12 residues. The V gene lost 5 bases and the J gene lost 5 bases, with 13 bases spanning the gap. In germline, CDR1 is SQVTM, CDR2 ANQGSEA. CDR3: CSVQGAVNEQYF. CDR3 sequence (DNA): TGCAGCGTTCAAGGGGCGGTAAACGAGCAGTACTTC.

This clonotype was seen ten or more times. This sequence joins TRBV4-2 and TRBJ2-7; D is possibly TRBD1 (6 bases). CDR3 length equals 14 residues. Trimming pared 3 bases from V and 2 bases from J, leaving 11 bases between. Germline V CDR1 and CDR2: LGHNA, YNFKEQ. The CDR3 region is CASSQERQAYEQYF. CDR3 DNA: TGTGCCAGCAGCCAGGAACGACAGGCCTACGAGCAGTACTTC.

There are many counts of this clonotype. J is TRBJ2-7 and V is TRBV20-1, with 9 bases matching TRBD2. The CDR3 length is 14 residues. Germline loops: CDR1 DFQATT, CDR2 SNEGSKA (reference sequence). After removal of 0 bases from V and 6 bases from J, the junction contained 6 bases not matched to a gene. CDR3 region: CSARDRLTSGEQYF. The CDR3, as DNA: TGCAGTGCTAGAGATCGACTGACTAGCGGCGAGCAGTACTTC.

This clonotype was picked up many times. CDR3 DNA sequence: TGTGCCAGCAGCCGCCTCCGGGACAGGGTTGCTGGGGCCAACGTCCTGACTTTC. Encoded protein: CASSRLRDRVAGANVLTF. The chain is built from TRBV14 and TRBJ2-6; 9 nucleotides match TRBD1. CDR3 size: 18 residues. V gave up 4 bases and J gave up 2 bases; unmatched junction bases: 9. Germline assignment: CDR1 SGHDN and CDR2 FVKESK.